The rows below give T cell receptor beta chains drawn from one sample of a study of T cell changes during pregnancy in multiple sclerosis. Only in-frame clones appear in the TCRdb table, and some are missing; sequencing was by immunoSEQ multiplex PCR. The table records over 45,000 clones, approximately 92% of them present only once. Sequenced material: CD4+ T cells from peripheral blood mononuclear cells, taken in the second trimester of pregnancy. These receptor sequences come from a female donor in good health, enrolled as a control in a pregnancy study. CDR3s include the opening cysteine and the closing phenylalanine or tryptophan. Each record gives: clone size, D gene, J gene, V gene, CDR3 DNA, CDR3 protein. A D gene is named only where the DNA matches it firmly. Clone size is shown for a subset of rows, as once, few, many or a class of expanded clone.

size: .
D: .
J: TRBJ1-5
V: TRBV19
DNA: TGTGCCAGTAGTATTGGGGGGGAATTGAACAGGGTAGGACAGCCCCAGCATTTT
CDR3: CASSIGGELNRVGQPQHF

size: .
D: .
J: TRBJ2-7
V: TRBV27
DNA: TGTGCCAGCAGCCGGCGATCAGGTTTCTACGAGCAGTACTTC
CDR3: CASSRRSGFYEQYF

size: few
D: .
J: TRBJ2-2
V: TRBV7-9
DNA: TGTGCCAGCAGCTCCCCAGAGCGGAACACCGGGGAGCTGTTTTTT
CDR3: CASSSPERNTGELFF

size: .
D: TRBD1
J: TRBJ1-2
V: TRBV6-5
DNA: TGTGCCAGCAGTTACCGACAGGGCGGAGGGGGAGGCTACACCTTC
CDR3: CASSYRQGGGGGYTF

size: .
D: .
J: TRBJ2-5
V: TRBV2
DNA: TGTGCCAGCAGTGAGGCACGGGGGGAGACCCAGTACTTC
CDR3: CASSEARGETQYF

size: .
D: TRBD1
J: TRBJ2-3
V: TRBV7-9
DNA: TGTGCCAGCAGCCCGCCAGGGGGCCGACGCACAGATACGCAGTATTTT
CDR3: CASSPPGGRRTDTQYF

size: few
D: .
J: TRBJ1-6
V: TRBV27
DNA: TGTGCCAGCAGTTCACAGGGAACCTATAATTCACCCCTCCACTTT
CDR3: CASSSQGTYNSPLHF

size: .
D: TRBD1
J: TRBJ2-5
V: TRBV19
DNA: TGTGCCCGAAGAGGACAGGGGGCAAGAGAGACCCAGTACTTC
CDR3: CARRGQGARETQYF

size: few
D: TRBD2
J: TRBJ2-3
V: TRBV4-3
DNA: TGCGCCAGCAGCCAAAGCGGGAGGGCAGATACGCAGTATTTT
CDR3: CASSQSGRADTQYF

size: once
D: TRBD2
J: TRBJ2-7
V: TRBV7-8
DNA: TGTGCCAGCAGCTTAAAAAGTCTAGCGGGAATGAGGGCCTACGAGCAGTACTTC
CDR3: CASSLKSLAGMRAYEQYF

size: .
D: .
J: TRBJ2-7
V: TRBV10-3
DNA: TGTGCCATCAGTGAGAGAGGAGAGGACGAGCAGTACTTC
CDR3: CAISERGEDEQYF

size: .
D: .
J: TRBJ1-5
V: TRBV4-1
DNA: TGCGCCAGCAGCCAACTTGGCAATCAGCCCCAGCATTTT
CDR3: CASSQLGNQPQHF

size: .
D: .
J: TRBJ2-5
V: TRBV5-1
DNA: TGCGCCAGCAGTCTGGACTCACTTAGGGAGACCCAGTACTTC
CDR3: CASSLDSLRETQYF

size: .
D: .
J: TRBJ2-3
V: TRBV7-9
DNA: TGTGCCAGCAGCCGCGCCTCGGTGGATACGCAGTATTTT
CDR3: CASSRASVDTQYF

size: .
D: TRBD1
J: TRBJ2-7
V: TRBV5-1
DNA: TGCGCCAGCAGCTTCGGAGGGACAGGGTTGACCGAGCAGTACTTC
CDR3: CASSFGGTGLTEQYF

size: few
D: TRBD2
J: TRBJ2-5
V: TRBV9
DNA: TGTGCCAGCAGCGTAGGAGTTAGCGGGAATCAAGAGACCCAGTACTTC
CDR3: CASSVGVSGNQETQYF

size: .
D: .
J: TRBJ2-2
V: TRBV6-6
DNA: TGTGCCAGCAGTGTACAGGGTGCGGACACCGGGGAGCTGTTTTTT
CDR3: CASSVQGADTGELFF

size: .
D: TRBD2
J: TRBJ2-7
V: TRBV10-2
DNA: TGCGCCAGCAGGACTAGCGGGGGGGGAGAGTCCTACGAGCAGTACTTC
CDR3: CASRTSGGGESYEQYF

size: .
D: .
J: TRBJ2-5
V: TRBV7-9
DNA: TGTGCCAGCAGCTTTAAGGGGGAAGAGACCCAGTACTTC
CDR3: CASSFKGEETQYF

size: .
D: TRBD2
J: TRBJ2-3
V: TRBV5-4
DNA: TGTGCCATAGGGGGTCCTAGCGGGGGGGTCACAGATACGCAGTATTTT
CDR3: CAIGGPSGGVTDTQYF

size: .
D: .
J: TRBJ2-1
V: TRBV6-5
DNA: TGTGCCAGCAGTTACTCGAGCGTATCGAATGAGCAGTTCTTC
CDR3: CASSYSSVSNEQFF

size: .
D: .
J: TRBJ1-1
V: TRBV6-5
DNA: TGTGCCAGCAGCCGGGATCCGTACACTGAAGCTTTCTTT
CDR3: CASSRDPYTEAFF

size: .
D: .
J: TRBJ2-3
V: TRBV11-2
DNA: TGTGCCAGCAGCTTAGAATCTAGCTGGTATACGCAGTATTTT
CDR3: CASSLESSWYTQYF

size: .
D: TRBD2
J: TRBJ2-1
V: TRBV2
DNA: TGTGCCAGCAGTGAGAAACCGACTAGCCTCTATACCTACAATGAGCAGTTCTTC
CDR3: CASSEKPTSLYTYNEQFF

size: .
D: TRBD2
J: TRBJ2-7
V: TRBV23-1
DNA: TGCGCCAGCAGTCGTCGGTTAGCGGGAGTCCTCTACGAGCAGTACTTC
CDR3: CASSRRLAGVLYEQYF

size: once
D: .
J: TRBJ1-1
V: TRBV7-9
DNA: TGTGCCAGCAGCTTAGGGGCCGCGAACACTGAAGCTTTCTTT
CDR3: CASSLGAANTEAFF

size: .
D: TRBD2
J: TRBJ2-5
V: TRBV11-1
DNA: TGTGCCAGCAGCTTAGGGGCGGGAGCAGTAGAGACCCAGTACTTC
CDR3: CASSLGAGAVETQYF

size: .
D: TRBD1
J: TRBJ1-2
V: TRBV6-1
DNA: TGTGCCAGCAACCGGGACAGTAACTATGGCTACACCTTC
CDR3: CASNRDSNYGYTF

size: .
D: .
J: TRBJ2-6
V: TRBV18
DNA: TGTGCCAGCTCACCGGGTTGGGACACTTCAGGAGGGGCCAACGTCCTGACTTTC
CDR3: CASSPGWDTSGGANVLTF

size: once
D: .
J: TRBJ2-1
V: TRBV4-1
DNA: TGCGCCAGTGGACGGGGGATGTATTCGAATGAGCAGTTCTTC
CDR3: CASGRGMYSNEQFF

size: .
D: .
J: TRBJ2-1
V: TRBV7-3
DNA: TGTGCCAGCAGTCGTCCAGACAATGAGCAGTTCTTC
CDR3: CASSRPDNEQFF

size: .
D: TRBD2
J: TRBJ2-1
V: TRBV5-1
DNA: TGCGCCAGCAGCCACAACCTAGCGGGAGCCTACAATGAGCAGTTCTTC
CDR3: CASSHNLAGAYNEQFF

size: .
D: .
J: TRBJ1-1
V: TRBV7-6
DNA: TGTGCCAGCAGCTCCGACAGGATCATGAACACTGAAGCTTTCTTT
CDR3: CASSSDRIMNTEAFF

size: .
D: .
J: TRBJ2-1
V: TRBV2
DNA: TGTGCCAGCGAGTGGGCAGAGACGTTATACTACAATGAGCAGTTCTTC
CDR3: CASEWAETLYYNEQFF

size: .
D: .
J: TRBJ2-7
V: TRBV5-1
DNA: TGCGCCAGCAGCTTTTCTAGCGAGAACTCCTACGAGCAGTACTTC
CDR3: CASSFSSENSYEQYF

size: .
D: .
J: TRBJ1-2
V: TRBV5-4
DNA: TGTGCCAGCAGCTTGGCAACAGGGCAGTCCTCGGGCTACACCTTC
CDR3: CASSLATGQSSGYTF

size: .
D: .
J: TRBJ2-3
V: TRBV6-6
DNA: TGTGCCAGCGGGAGAAGTAAGCCAGATACGCAGTATTTT
CDR3: CASGRSKPDTQYF

size: .
D: .
J: TRBJ2-1
V: TRBV29-1
DNA: TGCAGCGGTAAGACCCCACTAGACAATGAGCAGTTCTTC
CDR3: CSGKTPLDNEQFF

size: .
D: .
J: TRBJ2-7
V: TRBV28
DNA: TGTGCGGCGTCCCGCGGGTACGAGCAGTACTTC
CDR3: CAASRGYEQYF

size: .
D: .
J: TRBJ2-1
V: TRBV7-3
DNA: TGTGCCAGCAGCTTACGCGGAAGCTCCTACAATGAGCAGTTCTTC
CDR3: CASSLRGSSYNEQFF

size: .
D: .
J: TRBJ1-6
V: TRBV5-4
DNA: TGTGCCAGCAGCTTGGAAGGGGATTCACCCCTCCACTTT
CDR3: CASSLEGDSPLHF

size: once
D: TRBD1
J: TRBJ1-2
V: TRBV14
DNA: TGTGCCAGCAGCCAAGGACAGGGGACTCTAAGGGGTGGCTACACCTTC
CDR3: CASSQGQGTLRGGYTF

size: .
D: TRBD1
J: TRBJ1-6
V: TRBV19
DNA: TGTGCCAGTAGTTTTGGGACAGCTTATAATTCACCCCTCCACTTT
CDR3: CASSFGTAYNSPLHF

size: .
D: .
J: TRBJ2-7
V: TRBV27
DNA: TGTGCCAGCAGTTCAACAGTCTACGAGCAGTACTTC
CDR3: CASSSTVYEQYF

size: .
D: TRBD1
J: TRBJ1-6
V: TRBV7-9
DNA: TGTGCCAGCAGCCCCCTCCAGGGGGTTAATTCACCCCTCCACTTT
CDR3: CASSPLQGVNSPLHF

size: .
D: .
J: TRBJ1-2
V: TRBV28
DNA: TGTGCCAGCAGTCAGGGGCAGGGTAACTATGGCTACACCTTC
CDR3: CASSQGQGNYGYTF

size: once
D: .
J: TRBJ1-3
V: TRBV19
DNA: TGTGCCAGTAGTACCCGACAGGCTGGGGGAAACACCATATATTTT
CDR3: CASSTRQAGGNTIYF